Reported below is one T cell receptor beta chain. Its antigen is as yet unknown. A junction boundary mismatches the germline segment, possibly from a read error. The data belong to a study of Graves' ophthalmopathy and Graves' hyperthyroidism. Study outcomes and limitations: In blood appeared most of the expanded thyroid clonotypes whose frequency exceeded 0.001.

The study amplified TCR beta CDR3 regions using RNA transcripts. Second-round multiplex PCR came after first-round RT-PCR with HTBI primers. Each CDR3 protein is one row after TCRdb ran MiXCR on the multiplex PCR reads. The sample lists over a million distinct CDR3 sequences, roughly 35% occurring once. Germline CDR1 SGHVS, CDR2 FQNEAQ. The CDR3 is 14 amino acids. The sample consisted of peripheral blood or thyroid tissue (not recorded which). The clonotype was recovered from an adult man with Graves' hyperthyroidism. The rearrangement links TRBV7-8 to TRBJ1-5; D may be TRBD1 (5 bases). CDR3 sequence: CASILGTPNQPQHF. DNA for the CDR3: TGTGCCAGCATCTTAGGGACGCCTAATCAGCCCCAGCATTTT. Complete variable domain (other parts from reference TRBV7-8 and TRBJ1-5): GAGVSQSPRYKVAKRGQDVALRCDPISGHVSLFWYQQALGQGPEFLTYFQNEAQLDKSGLPSDRFFAERPEGSVSTLKIQRTQQEDSAVYLCASILGTPNQPQHFGDGTRLSIL.